This entry concerns a single TCR beta chain. This clone appeared once. Its cognate antigen has yet to be identified. No base quality information exists; no much larger clone differs at one position. The data are from a study of T cells in localized non-small cell lung cancer (dated by TCRdb to between 2020 and 2021). A note on the overall study: Comparing tumors with uninvolved tumor-adjacent lungs, the study looked at the T cell repertoires of approximately 250 patients with early-stage NSCLC. A mean age of about 66 years was recorded for the NSCLC patients, of whom 120 to 150 were male and about a hundred were female. All 240 or so NSCLC patients in the cohort were treatment-naive and had localized lung tumors that were resected.

At diagnosis, tumor, uninvolved tumor-adjacent lung and peripheral blood were collected and then preserved as a mix of FFPE and fresh-frozen material. For TCR repertoire profiling, blood samples were analyzed as peripheral blood mononuclear cells. TCR beta CDR3 regions were sequenced from DNA using the immunoSEQ Assay. The paper's processing steps were these. To compute T cell density, TCR beta template counts were normalized to usable DNA, which was estimated by amplifying housekeeping genes. The preseqR package was used to estimate richness by extrapolating to 400,000 templates for PBMC samples and to 120,000 templates for tissue samples. Clonality was defined as one minus Pielou's evenness. Tissue-enriched TCRs were identified by differential abundance testing using productive amino-acid clonotypes, minimum total count 5 and alpha 0.1. Repertoire overlap between compartments was quantified with the Jaccard Index and Morisita Overlap Index. GLIPH clustered TCR beta CDR3s with public tetramer-defined viral CDR3s; viral motifs required at least three viral sequences plus V-gene enrichment. TCRdb re-hosts the immuneACCESS table, in-frame sequences only. Its copies lack some clones; in the studies checked, an unresolved V gene accounts for under half of them, and the cause for the rest is not known. From that table come the V and J calls and clone size; the DNA was used to work out D and trimming. Recorded for this sample are about 53,000 clones; over 80% of them occurred a single time. The ten biggest clones cover 17% of the sample.

Its CDR3 holds 19 amino acids, cysteine through phenylalanine. Only the CDR3 DNA stays, 57 bases, in frame from base 1. CDR1 and CDR2 are drawn from the germline V gene: SGHVS, FNYEAQ. Trimming costs V 3 bases and J 0 bases, and their ends lie 20 bases apart. The paper as a whole reports these results and caveats: Higher blood T cell density associated with longer overall survival, while higher adjacent-lung clonality associated with shorter survival. Of the top 100 tumor clones, a median of approximately 60 were detected in paired uninvolved adjacent lung; some 28 were also among that lung's top 100. Uninvolved tumor-adjacent lung showed the highest T cell clonality, higher than tumor, which suggests more focused antigenic responses in the adjacent lung. Because of the exploratory design, TCR variables were selected using unadjusted p-values without false-discovery rate correction. Multi-region tumor sequencing was not performed, so intratumor heterogeneity could not be excluded.

The sequences come from peripheral blood mononuclear cells, collected before any cancer treatment. The receptor was derived from a man aged 35 to 70 with stage III lung adenocarcinoma. The V and J genes are TRBV7-6 and TRBJ1-4; the D gene assignment is ambiguous. The DNA sequence reads TGTGCCAGCAGCTTTTTTCCCGCCGAGCCCCCGTCAACTAATGAAAAACTGTTTTTT. Translated, it gives CASSFFPAEPPSTNEKLFF.